This T cell receptor (beta chain) was observed in a study of cytomegalovirus exposure and HLA in healthy donors. Study results and caveats: Donor immune exposure was known only as CMV serostatus.

Germline V gene lookup returns CDR1 SNHLY and CDR2 FYNNEI. V dropped 3 bases and J dropped 3 bases, with 3 bases sitting between them. This CDR3 comprises 12 residues. Turning to this clone: Its antigen is unidentified.

Healthy donors of bone marrow made up the group. The PCR had 60 Vbeta and 13 Jbeta primers. Measured with immunoSEQ multiplex PCR; TCRdb has only the in-frame clones, and not every one. Of about 150,000 clones in the sample, around 9% were seen once. Sequenced: PBMCs. The chain recombines TRBV2 with TRBJ2-1; no reliable D call. This clonotype was obtained from a woman in her thirties or forties in good health and CMV-seropositive. The CDR3 region is CASSDSYNEQFF. CDR3 bases: TGTGCCAGCAGTGACAGCTACAATGAGCAGTTCTTC.